The 2 T cell receptor beta chains below come from one sample, sequenced in a study of OX40 agonist ivuxolimab in advanced cancers. Generated by immunoSEQ multiplex PCR, the TCRdb table keeps only in-frame clones and is missing some. Of about 72,000 clones in the sample, roughly nine tenths were seen once. The material was CD4+ or CD8+ T cells sorted from blood, obtained in a trial of the OX40 agonist ivuxolimab. These receptors were taken from an adult with an advanced solid tumor such as melanoma, head and neck, liver or kidney cancer.

In its sample, this clone was seen once. V gene TRBV19 combines with J gene TRBJ2-4, with a possible D match to TRBD2 (6 bases). The CDR3 is made up of 14 amino acids. CDR1 and CDR2 (germline): LNHDA, SQIVND (reference sequence). With 0 bases removed from V and 7 bases from J, the gap between germline ends came to 10 bases. The CDR3 reads CASSIDRLVNIQYF. In DNA, the CDR3 is TGTGCCAGTAGTATAGATCGACTAGTTAACATTCAGTACTTC.

The chain is built from TRBV2 and TRBJ1-2; D is unclear. CDR1 is SNHLY, CDR2 FYNNEI, per germline. Trimming removed 2 bases at V and 4 bases at J, with 14 bases between. This CDR3 is 15 amino acids long. The CDR3 nucleotides are TGTGCCAGCAGTGAATCTTATGCAAGTTTCTATGGCTACACCTTC. It yields the protein CASSESYASFYGYTF.